The clone carrying this T cell receptor beta chain was observed a few times. What it binds is not known. The CDR3 covers 13 residues. The germline V gene encodes CDR1 MNHNS and CDR2 SASEGT. V shed 6 bases and J shed 2 bases, with 10 bases lying between them. This entry comes from a study of cytomegalovirus exposure and HLA in healthy donors. Findings and caveats of the study: Because they were indistinguishable, some V segments, including TRBV6-2 and TRBV6-3, were excluded. In a later analysis, specific HLA alleles were associated with approximately 16,000 TCR beta sequences at a 0.05 false discovery rate. TCR beta V- and J-gene trimming, according to a later analysis, was linked to a missense DCLRE1C variant. Later analysis indicated greater clonal expansion among HLA-associated TCR beta chains than among equally common other chains.

In the PCR, 60 Vbeta and 13 Jbeta primers were used. Libraries were prepared by immunoSEQ multiplex PCR; TCRdb keeps only in-frame clonotypes and omits some of them. This table has 150,000 to 200,000 clones, over 75% appearing once. V is TRBV6-1 and J is TRBJ1-2, with D unresolved. This TCR derives from a man in his forties or fifties in good health and CMV-seropositive. Sequenced: PBMCs. CDR3 DNA: TGTGCCAGCAGCGGGATAACAAACTATGGCTACACCTTC. Translated: CASSGITNYGYTF.